A single sample is the source of the 30 T cell receptor beta chains below, sequenced in a study of PD-L1 blockade in urothelial cancer. Documented time point: pretreatment peripheral blood. Using immunoSEQ multiplex PCR, the repertoire was profiled, and TCRdb retains in-frame clones only, with some absent. The profile shows 95,000 or so clones, around 86% of them singletons. The specimen was PBMCs, collected around atezolizumab (anti-PD-L1) treatment. All receptors come from a man in his 60s with urothelial cancer.

The rearrangement uses TRBV18 and TRBJ2-7; perhaps TRBD1 as D (6 bases). V lost 4 bases to trimming and J lost 4 bases, with 8 bases between them. The CDR3 is 12 residues long. The germline CDR1 and CDR2 sequences are KGHSH and LQKENI. The CDR3, as DNA: TGTGCCAGCTCACTCACAGGGTACGAGCAGTACTTC. Translation: CASSLTGYEQYF.

The J gene is TRBJ2-4, the V gene TRBV5-1, with D maybe TRBD1 (5 bases). Germline lookup yields CDR1 SGHRS and CDR2 YFSETQ. V was clipped by 2 bases and J by 0 bases, with 12 bases between them. This CDR3 contains 16 residues. CDR3 protein: CASSLPTDLAKNIQYF. CDR3 bases: TGCGCCAGCAGCTTACCGACAGATCTAGCCAAAAACATTCAGTACTTC.

This chain uses TRBV4-3 with TRBJ1-6; no reliable D call. The germline V gene has CDR1 LGHNA and CDR2 YSLEER. Trimming stripped 0 bases from V and 6 bases from J, with 9 bases between. The CDR3 is 15 residues long. The chain's CDR3 is CASSQEQVGNSPLHF. The CDR3 DNA follows: TGCGCCAGCAGCCAAGAGCAGGTGGGTAATTCACCCCTCCACTTT.

The rearrangement uses TRBV27 and TRBJ1-5; D gene ambiguous. The CDR3 length is 18 residues. V dropped 6 bases and J dropped 0 bases, with 21 bases sitting between them. Germline loops: CDR1 MNHEY, CDR2 SMNVEV (reference sequence). The DNA for the CDR3 is TGTGCCAGCAGCCCCAGGCCTACAGTAATCCATAGCAATCAGCCCCAGCATTTT. Amino acids: CASSPRPTVIHSNQPQHF.

The chain employs TRBV6-6 and TRBJ2-5; 8 bases map to TRBD1. Germline trimming cut 4 bases from V and 5 bases from J; bases unmatched to any gene: 6. This CDR3 contains 14 residues. Per the germline V gene, CDR1 is MNHNY and CDR2 is SVGAGI (reference sequence). CDR3 in amino acids: CASSSGTGRETQYF. The CDR3 bases are TGTGCCAGCAGTTCCGGGACAGGTCGGGAGACCCAGTACTTC.

This clone was counted between two and nine times. This rearrangement joins TRBV7-2 to TRBJ2-1, with 11 bases identical to TRBD2. The CDR3 consists of 15 residues. With V trimmed by 7 bases and J by 5 bases, 7 bases remained unmatched. Germline CDR1 reads SGHTA; CDR2 reads FQGNSA. CDR3 bases: TGTGCCAGCACCCTGGGACTAGCGGATAACAATGAGCAGTTCTTC. Protein: CASTLGLADNNEQFF.

This rearrangement joins TRBV28 to TRBJ2-7; 9 positions agree with TRBD1. Germline trimming cut 8 bases from V and 2 bases from J; bases unmatched to any gene: 4. The CDR3 loop spans 13 amino acids. Germline V gene data show CDR1 as MDHEN and CDR2 as SYDVKM. The CDR3: CASGRQGAYEQYF. CDR3 DNA: TGTGCCAGCGGTAGACAGGGGGCCTACGAGCAGTACTTC.

V usage is TRBV28 and J usage is TRBJ2-7, with 9 bases lining up with TRBD2. The J segment lost 2 bases and the V segment lost 7 bases, leaving 9 bases of the junction unmatched. CDR3 length equals 15 residues. Per the germline V gene, CDR1 is MDHEN and CDR2 is SYDVKM. The CDR3 nucleotides are TGTGCCAGCACCGACGGACTAGCGCTTGCCTACGAGCAGTACTTC. It codes for CASTDGLALAYEQYF.

This chain joins TRBV5-1 and TRBJ2-1; D perhaps matches TRBD2 (5 bases). V was pared by 0 bases and J by 3 bases, with 7 bases between. CDR1 and CDR2 from the germline V gene are SGHRS and YFSETQ. This CDR3 has 14 amino acids. The CDR3 is CASSLGLFYNEQFF. The CDR3 coding sequence is TGCGCCAGCAGCTTGGGACTATTCTACAATGAGCAGTTCTTC.

The chain combines TRBV5-4 with TRBJ1-1; TRBD1 is a possible D gene (6 bases). CDR3 length: 13 residues. From germline, CDR1 is SGHNT and CDR2 YYREEE (reference sequence). The V and J ends lost 10 bases and 6 bases respectively, with 19 bases between them. The CDR3 region has the DNA TGTGCCGACGCCGGACAGCCGTGGTCTGAAGCTTTCTTT. It specifies CADAGQPWSEAFF.

V is TRBV15 and J is TRBJ1-4; tentative D call: TRBD1 (5 bases). The ends were cut back, 0 bases at V and 8 bases at J, with 16 bases in the middle. Germline CDR1 reads LNHNV; CDR2 reads YYDKDF (reference sequence). The CDR3 covers 16 residues. The CDR3 nucleotides are TGTGCCACCAGCAGAGATTATCGGGGGGGATGGGAAAAACTGTTTTTT. It specifies CATSRDYRGGWEKLFF.

The V call is TRBV11-2, the J call TRBJ2-5, with TRBD1 matching over 7 bases. The J call could be wrong; TRBJ2-7 is a better fit for the DNA end. Germline V gene data show CDR1 as SGHAT and CDR2 as FQNNGV. CDR3 length: 14 amino acids. The chain's CDR3 is CASSYRQGTDEQYF. The CDR3 coding sequence is TGTGCCAGCAGCTATAGACAGGGAACGGACGAGCAGTACTTC.

This chain uses TRBV28 with TRBJ1-2; TRBD1 matches 8 bases. The CDR3 is made up of 13 amino acids. Germline V gene sequence: CDR1 MDHEN, CDR2 SYDVKM. Germline trimming cut 8 bases from V and 10 bases from J; bases unmatched to any gene: 12. The CDR3 loop reads CASRLTGVIVYTF. Here the CDR3 DNA reads TGTGCCAGCCGACTGACAGGGGTGATAGTCTACACCTTC.

The rearrangement joins TRBV28 to TRBJ2-2, with 11 bases lining up with TRBD1. CDR3 length: 16 amino acids. The ends lost 5 bases at V and 4 bases at J; junction bases unmatched: 6. Per germline, CDR1 MDHEN and CDR2 SYDVKM. DNA of the CDR3: TGTGCCAGCAGTCCCCTGGGACAGGGGGTCACCGGGGAGCTGTTTTTT. It yields the protein CASSPLGQGVTGELFF. The full variable domain, completed using reference TRBV28 and TRBJ2-2, is DVKVTQSSRYLVKRTGEKVFLECVQDMDHENMFWYRQDPGLGLRLIYFSYDVKMKEKGDIPEGYSVSREKKERFSLILESASTNQTSMYLCASSPLGQGVTGELFFGEGSRLTVL.

The CDR3 loop reads CASSPYREGEKLFF. The CDR3 DNA reads as TGTGCCAGCAGCCCGTACAGGGAGGGTGAAAAACTGTTTTTT. This chain joins TRBV11-2 and TRBJ1-4, with D possibly matching TRBD1 (6 bases). The CDR3 is 14 amino acids. Germline V lookup: CDR1 SGHAT, CDR2 FQNNGV. Trimming cost V 5 bases and J 7 bases, with 14 bases left between them.

The CDR3 loop reads CASRPQGANEQFF. DNA of the CDR3: TGTGCCAGCAGGCCTCAGGGGGCCAATGAGCAGTTCTTC. The gene calls are TRBV5-4 and TRBJ2-1; 8 positions agree with TRBD1. Germline V gene data show CDR1 as SGHNT and CDR2 as YYREEE (reference sequence). The V gene end was trimmed by 5 bases and the J gene end by 6 bases; junction bases not matched to a gene: 4. This CDR3 spans 13 amino acids.

This clone was recorded once. The chain has TRBV19 and TRBJ1-1; 9 positions agree with TRBD1. This CDR3 is built from 18 residues. V lost 0 bases to trimming and J lost 3 bases; unmatched junction nucleotides: 11. CDR1 and CDR2 from the germline V gene are LNHDA and SQIVND (reference sequence). The CDR3 spells CASSIDRQGGKIYTEAFF. The CDR3 DNA sequence: TGTGCCAGTAGTATAGATCGACAGGGGGGGAAGATCTACACTGAAGCTTTCTTT.

The chain employs TRBV28 and TRBJ2-7; possible D gene TRBD2, 5 bases. V shed 6 bases and J shed 5 bases, with 8 bases lying between them. CDR3 length: 11 amino acids. Germline V gene lookup returns CDR1 MDHEN and CDR2 SYDVKM. CDR3 bases: TGTGCCAGCAGACTAGATCACGAGCAGTACTTC. Translation: CASRLDHEQYF.

Written as DNA, the CDR3 is TGTGCCAGCAGACTAGGCGGAAGCTCCTACGAGCAGTACTTC. Residues: CASRLGGSSYEQYF. This chain connects TRBV6-1 to TRBJ2-7, with D possibly matching TRBD2 (5 bases). The CDR3 is 14 residues long. Looked up from germline, CDR1 is MNHNS and CDR2 is SASEGT. V was clipped by 6 bases and J by 0 bases, with 12 bases between them.

Only a few counts were recorded for this clone. The gene calls are TRBV5-1 and TRBJ2-7, with 13 nucleotides matching TRBD2. CDR1 is SGHRS, CDR2 YFSETQ, per germline. This CDR3 region has 16 residues. The V gene end was trimmed by 4 bases and the J gene end by 4 bases; junction bases not matched to a gene: 8. The CDR3 reads CASSPRLAGGSYEQYF. The CDR3 nucleotides read TGCGCCAGCAGCCCCCGACTAGCGGGAGGTTCGTACGAGCAGTACTTC.

This CDR3 is CASRNRWNTEAFF. Written as DNA, the CDR3 is TGTGCCAGCAGAAACAGGTGGAACACTGAAGCTTTCTTT. The genes are TRBV7-9 and TRBJ1-1, with D possibly being TRBD1 (5 bases). The CDR3 spans 13 residues. The V gene's germline CDR1 is SEHNR and CDR2 FQNEAQ (reference sequence). V was pared by 6 bases and J by 1 base, with 9 bases between.

The V and J genes are TRBV7-8 and TRBJ2-1; possible D gene TRBD2, 5 bases. Germline-derived CDR1 and CDR2 are SGHVS and FQNEAQ. With 1 base removed from V and 7 bases from J, the gap between germline ends came to 11 bases. CDR3 length: 14 residues. CDR3 DNA: TGTGCCAGCAGCTTAGACGGGAAGAAAAATGAGCAGTTCTTC. This gives the protein CASSLDGKKNEQFF. Filled out from reference TRBV7-8 and TRBJ2-1, the complete variable domain reads GAGVSQSPRYKVAKRGQDVALRCDPISGHVSLFWYQQALGQGPEFLTYFQNEAQLDKSGLPSDRFFAERPEGSVSTLKIQRTQQEDSAVYLCASSLDGKKNEQFFGPGTRLTVL.

This chain links TRBV20-1 with TRBJ2-3; 8 bases align to TRBD2. CDR3 length: 11 residues. CDR1 is DFQATT and CDR2 is SNEGSKA in the germline V gene (reference sequence). J gave up 11 bases and V 3 bases, and 4 bases lay outside the gene matches. The CDR3 reads CSARGTREQYF. The CDR3, as DNA: TGCAGTGCTAGGGGGACTAGAGAGCAGTATTTT.

The V gene is TRBV29-1, the J gene TRBJ2-2, with TRBD1 matching 8 bases. CDR1 SQVTM and CDR2 ANQGSEA come from the germline V gene. J lost 4 bases, V lost 6 bases, and 7 bases had no gene match. The CDR3 length is 14 residues. The CDR3 protein is CSVLQGEGTGELFF. CDR3 nucleotides: TGCAGCGTGCTACAGGGGGAAGGCACCGGGGAGCTGTTTTTT.

The chain is built from TRBV5-4 and TRBJ2-3, with TRBD2 matching over 7 bases. CDR3 length equals 15 residues. CDR1 SGHNT and CDR2 YYREEE come from the germline V gene (reference sequence). The trim removed 1 base at V and 7 bases at J, leaving 9 bases unmatched. The CDR3 coding sequence is TGTGCCAGCAGCTTGTCCGCGGGGGATGGAAATACGCAGTATTTT. It is translated as CASSLSAGDGNTQYF.

The CDR3: CASYRDHNSPLHF. The CDR3 region has the DNA TGTGCCAGCTACAGGGACCATAATTCACCCCTCCACTTT. The chain has TRBV6-1 and TRBJ1-6; TRBD1 might be the D (6 bases). Germline CDR1 and CDR2: MNHNS and SASEGT. This CDR3 contains 13 residues. Trimming left V 8 bases short and J 5 bases short, with 10 bases between.

V and J are TRBV14 and TRBJ2-7; D may be TRBD1 (5 bases). Germline V gives CDR1 SGHDN, CDR2 FVKESK. The CDR3 is made up of 12 amino acids. Trimming stripped 4 bases from V and 6 bases from J, with 10 bases between. The CDR3 sequence: CASSLQGVEQYF. The CDR3 DNA reads as TGTGCCAGCAGCCTCCAGGGCGTCGAGCAGTACTTC.

The rearrangement joins TRBV5-1 to TRBJ2-5; unclear D gene. Trimming stripped 0 bases from V and 1 base from J, with 7 bases between. In germline, CDR1 is SGHRS, CDR2 YFSETQ. The CDR3 has 14 residues. The CDR3 loop is CASSLDPSQETQYF. DNA for the CDR3: TGCGCCAGCAGCTTGGATCCTAGCCAAGAGACCCAGTACTTC.

The genes are TRBV18 and TRBJ1-5; TRBD1 aligns across 11 bases. Germline values: CDR1 KGHSH, CDR2 LQKENI. This CDR3 has 18 amino acids. The ends lost 5 bases at V and 1 base at J; junction bases unmatched: 10. CDR3 residues: CASSSGTGGGLSNQPQHF. DNA of the CDR3: TGTGCCAGCTCATCCGGGACAGGGGGGGGTTTAAGCAATCAGCCCCAGCATTTT.

The chain uses TRBV27 and TRBJ2-5, with unresolved D. CDR3 length equals 14 residues. Germline V gene lookup returns CDR1 MNHEY and CDR2 SMNVEV (reference sequence). The V end lost 6 bases, the J end lost 5 bases, and 16 bases lay between the germline ends. The CDR3 reads CASRTAAAAETQYF. The CDR3, as DNA: TGTGCCAGCAGGACCGCCGCGGCCGCGGAGACCCAGTACTTC.